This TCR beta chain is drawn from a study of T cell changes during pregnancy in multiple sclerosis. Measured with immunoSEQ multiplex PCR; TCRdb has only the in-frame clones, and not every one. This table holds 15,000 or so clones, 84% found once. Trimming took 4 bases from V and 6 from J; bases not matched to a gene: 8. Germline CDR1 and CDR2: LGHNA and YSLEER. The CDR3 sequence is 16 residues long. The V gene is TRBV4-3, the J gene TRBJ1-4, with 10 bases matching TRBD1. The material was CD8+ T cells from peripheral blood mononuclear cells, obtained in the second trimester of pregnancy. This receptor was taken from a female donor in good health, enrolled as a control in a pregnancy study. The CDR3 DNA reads TGCGCCAGCAGCCTTAAAACCGGGACAGGGGATGAAAAACTGTTTTTT. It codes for CASSLKTGTGDEKLFF.